The clone carrying this T cell receptor (beta chain) was detected ten times or more. Its antigen remains unidentified. V lost 8 bases, J lost 11 bases, and 25 bases lay in between. The germline V gene encodes CDR1 SGHTA and CDR2 FQGNSA. This CDR3 spans 15 amino acids. The data originate from a study of T-cell reconstitution after alpha-beta-depleted transplantation in children. Study-level findings and limits: When one year had passed after transplant, most T-cell counts and diversity came from newly produced T cells. Several hundred rapidly expanded clones from non-depleted graft cells reportedly supplied alpha-beta T cells about two months post-transplant. Where some patients showed high TCRbeta diversity at day 60, it came from recipient T cells and thymic progenitors that had survived.

The TCRbeta library was prepared with unique molecular identifiers. In TCRdb, the PCR reads were re-called with MiXCR into one record per CDR3 protein. The table has 55,000 to 70,000 distinct CDR3 sequences, approximately 10% seen once. The source was PBMCs, collected before TCRalphabeta/CD19-depleted stem cell transplant. The receptor comes from a boy between 10 and 17 years old with acute myeloid leukemia, due to receive a stem cell transplant. This chain connects TRBV7-2 to TRBJ2-1, with D perhaps TRBD2 (5 bases). The DNA for the CDR3 is TGTGCCAGCCGAGCCCGCGGACTCCACGACCTAAAGCAGTTCTTC. It yields the protein CASRARGLHDLKQFF.